These 5 T cell receptor beta chains were sequenced from one sample in a study of T cells in Graves' hyperthyroidism and ophthalmopathy. TCR beta CDR3 regions were amplified from RNA. The primer set for the first-round RT-PCR of the TCR CDR3 was HTBI. One entry per CDR3 protein results from TCRdb running MiXCR on the multiplex PCR reads. The data hold fewer than 650,000 distinct CDR3 sequences, with 13% to 15% observed a single time. The sample was blood. The receptors here all came from a woman in her thirties or forties with Graves' hyperthyroidism.

This clonotype was seen ten or more times. This CDR3 reads CASSLDNRSGNTIYF. The CDR3 bases are TGCGCCAGCAGCTTGGACAACCGCTCTGGAAACACCATATATTTT. The chain has TRBV5-1 and TRBJ1-3; D not certain. V lost 0 bases and J lost 0, with 7 bases in between. The CDR3 contains 15 residues. Germline V gene data show CDR1 as SGHRS and CDR2 as YFSETQ.

This clonotype was detected many times. The chain couples TRBV3-1 to TRBJ2-5; no clear D. In germline, CDR1 is LGHDT, CDR2 YNNKEL (reference sequence). V lost 1 base to trimming and J lost 10 bases, with 10 bases between them. This CDR3 spans 12 amino acids. The CDR3 nucleotides are TGTGCCAGCAGCCAAGGATACTACTACCAGTACTTC. It encodes CASSQGYYYQYF.

CDR3 bases: TGCGCCGCTGGCCAGAACACCGGGGAGCTGTTTTTT. It encodes CAAGQNTGELFF. This sequence joins TRBV10-1 and TRBJ2-2; D is uncertain. Germline-derived CDR1 and CDR2 are WNHNN and SYGVQD (reference sequence). V was cut by 11 bases and J by 1 base, with 8 bases left in between. The CDR3 length is 12 residues.

This clonotype was seen only a few times. The chain employs TRBV28 and TRBJ1-2, with TRBD1 matching 9 bases. The CDR3 runs 16 residues. Germline V gene lookup returns CDR1 MDHEN and CDR2 SYDVKM. The junction had 15 bases not matched to a gene; V was cut back by 5 bases and J by 8 bases. The CDR3 is CASSLKYLGTGIGYTF. The CDR3 DNA sequence: TGTGCCAGCAGTCTAAAATACCTAGGGACAGGGATCGGCTACACCTTC.

This clonotype was picked up a small number of times. The V call is TRBV6-4, the J call TRBJ2-1; tentatively, D is TRBD2 (6 bases). CDR1 MRHNA and CDR2 SNTAGT come from the germline V gene. The germline V and J ends were trimmed by 0 bases and 6 bases, with 9 bases remaining between them. CDR3 length: 14 amino acids. The CDR3 DNA sequence: TGTGCCAGCAGTGACTCTGGGGGGAGCAATGAGCAGTTCTTC. It yields the protein CASSDSGGSNEQFF.